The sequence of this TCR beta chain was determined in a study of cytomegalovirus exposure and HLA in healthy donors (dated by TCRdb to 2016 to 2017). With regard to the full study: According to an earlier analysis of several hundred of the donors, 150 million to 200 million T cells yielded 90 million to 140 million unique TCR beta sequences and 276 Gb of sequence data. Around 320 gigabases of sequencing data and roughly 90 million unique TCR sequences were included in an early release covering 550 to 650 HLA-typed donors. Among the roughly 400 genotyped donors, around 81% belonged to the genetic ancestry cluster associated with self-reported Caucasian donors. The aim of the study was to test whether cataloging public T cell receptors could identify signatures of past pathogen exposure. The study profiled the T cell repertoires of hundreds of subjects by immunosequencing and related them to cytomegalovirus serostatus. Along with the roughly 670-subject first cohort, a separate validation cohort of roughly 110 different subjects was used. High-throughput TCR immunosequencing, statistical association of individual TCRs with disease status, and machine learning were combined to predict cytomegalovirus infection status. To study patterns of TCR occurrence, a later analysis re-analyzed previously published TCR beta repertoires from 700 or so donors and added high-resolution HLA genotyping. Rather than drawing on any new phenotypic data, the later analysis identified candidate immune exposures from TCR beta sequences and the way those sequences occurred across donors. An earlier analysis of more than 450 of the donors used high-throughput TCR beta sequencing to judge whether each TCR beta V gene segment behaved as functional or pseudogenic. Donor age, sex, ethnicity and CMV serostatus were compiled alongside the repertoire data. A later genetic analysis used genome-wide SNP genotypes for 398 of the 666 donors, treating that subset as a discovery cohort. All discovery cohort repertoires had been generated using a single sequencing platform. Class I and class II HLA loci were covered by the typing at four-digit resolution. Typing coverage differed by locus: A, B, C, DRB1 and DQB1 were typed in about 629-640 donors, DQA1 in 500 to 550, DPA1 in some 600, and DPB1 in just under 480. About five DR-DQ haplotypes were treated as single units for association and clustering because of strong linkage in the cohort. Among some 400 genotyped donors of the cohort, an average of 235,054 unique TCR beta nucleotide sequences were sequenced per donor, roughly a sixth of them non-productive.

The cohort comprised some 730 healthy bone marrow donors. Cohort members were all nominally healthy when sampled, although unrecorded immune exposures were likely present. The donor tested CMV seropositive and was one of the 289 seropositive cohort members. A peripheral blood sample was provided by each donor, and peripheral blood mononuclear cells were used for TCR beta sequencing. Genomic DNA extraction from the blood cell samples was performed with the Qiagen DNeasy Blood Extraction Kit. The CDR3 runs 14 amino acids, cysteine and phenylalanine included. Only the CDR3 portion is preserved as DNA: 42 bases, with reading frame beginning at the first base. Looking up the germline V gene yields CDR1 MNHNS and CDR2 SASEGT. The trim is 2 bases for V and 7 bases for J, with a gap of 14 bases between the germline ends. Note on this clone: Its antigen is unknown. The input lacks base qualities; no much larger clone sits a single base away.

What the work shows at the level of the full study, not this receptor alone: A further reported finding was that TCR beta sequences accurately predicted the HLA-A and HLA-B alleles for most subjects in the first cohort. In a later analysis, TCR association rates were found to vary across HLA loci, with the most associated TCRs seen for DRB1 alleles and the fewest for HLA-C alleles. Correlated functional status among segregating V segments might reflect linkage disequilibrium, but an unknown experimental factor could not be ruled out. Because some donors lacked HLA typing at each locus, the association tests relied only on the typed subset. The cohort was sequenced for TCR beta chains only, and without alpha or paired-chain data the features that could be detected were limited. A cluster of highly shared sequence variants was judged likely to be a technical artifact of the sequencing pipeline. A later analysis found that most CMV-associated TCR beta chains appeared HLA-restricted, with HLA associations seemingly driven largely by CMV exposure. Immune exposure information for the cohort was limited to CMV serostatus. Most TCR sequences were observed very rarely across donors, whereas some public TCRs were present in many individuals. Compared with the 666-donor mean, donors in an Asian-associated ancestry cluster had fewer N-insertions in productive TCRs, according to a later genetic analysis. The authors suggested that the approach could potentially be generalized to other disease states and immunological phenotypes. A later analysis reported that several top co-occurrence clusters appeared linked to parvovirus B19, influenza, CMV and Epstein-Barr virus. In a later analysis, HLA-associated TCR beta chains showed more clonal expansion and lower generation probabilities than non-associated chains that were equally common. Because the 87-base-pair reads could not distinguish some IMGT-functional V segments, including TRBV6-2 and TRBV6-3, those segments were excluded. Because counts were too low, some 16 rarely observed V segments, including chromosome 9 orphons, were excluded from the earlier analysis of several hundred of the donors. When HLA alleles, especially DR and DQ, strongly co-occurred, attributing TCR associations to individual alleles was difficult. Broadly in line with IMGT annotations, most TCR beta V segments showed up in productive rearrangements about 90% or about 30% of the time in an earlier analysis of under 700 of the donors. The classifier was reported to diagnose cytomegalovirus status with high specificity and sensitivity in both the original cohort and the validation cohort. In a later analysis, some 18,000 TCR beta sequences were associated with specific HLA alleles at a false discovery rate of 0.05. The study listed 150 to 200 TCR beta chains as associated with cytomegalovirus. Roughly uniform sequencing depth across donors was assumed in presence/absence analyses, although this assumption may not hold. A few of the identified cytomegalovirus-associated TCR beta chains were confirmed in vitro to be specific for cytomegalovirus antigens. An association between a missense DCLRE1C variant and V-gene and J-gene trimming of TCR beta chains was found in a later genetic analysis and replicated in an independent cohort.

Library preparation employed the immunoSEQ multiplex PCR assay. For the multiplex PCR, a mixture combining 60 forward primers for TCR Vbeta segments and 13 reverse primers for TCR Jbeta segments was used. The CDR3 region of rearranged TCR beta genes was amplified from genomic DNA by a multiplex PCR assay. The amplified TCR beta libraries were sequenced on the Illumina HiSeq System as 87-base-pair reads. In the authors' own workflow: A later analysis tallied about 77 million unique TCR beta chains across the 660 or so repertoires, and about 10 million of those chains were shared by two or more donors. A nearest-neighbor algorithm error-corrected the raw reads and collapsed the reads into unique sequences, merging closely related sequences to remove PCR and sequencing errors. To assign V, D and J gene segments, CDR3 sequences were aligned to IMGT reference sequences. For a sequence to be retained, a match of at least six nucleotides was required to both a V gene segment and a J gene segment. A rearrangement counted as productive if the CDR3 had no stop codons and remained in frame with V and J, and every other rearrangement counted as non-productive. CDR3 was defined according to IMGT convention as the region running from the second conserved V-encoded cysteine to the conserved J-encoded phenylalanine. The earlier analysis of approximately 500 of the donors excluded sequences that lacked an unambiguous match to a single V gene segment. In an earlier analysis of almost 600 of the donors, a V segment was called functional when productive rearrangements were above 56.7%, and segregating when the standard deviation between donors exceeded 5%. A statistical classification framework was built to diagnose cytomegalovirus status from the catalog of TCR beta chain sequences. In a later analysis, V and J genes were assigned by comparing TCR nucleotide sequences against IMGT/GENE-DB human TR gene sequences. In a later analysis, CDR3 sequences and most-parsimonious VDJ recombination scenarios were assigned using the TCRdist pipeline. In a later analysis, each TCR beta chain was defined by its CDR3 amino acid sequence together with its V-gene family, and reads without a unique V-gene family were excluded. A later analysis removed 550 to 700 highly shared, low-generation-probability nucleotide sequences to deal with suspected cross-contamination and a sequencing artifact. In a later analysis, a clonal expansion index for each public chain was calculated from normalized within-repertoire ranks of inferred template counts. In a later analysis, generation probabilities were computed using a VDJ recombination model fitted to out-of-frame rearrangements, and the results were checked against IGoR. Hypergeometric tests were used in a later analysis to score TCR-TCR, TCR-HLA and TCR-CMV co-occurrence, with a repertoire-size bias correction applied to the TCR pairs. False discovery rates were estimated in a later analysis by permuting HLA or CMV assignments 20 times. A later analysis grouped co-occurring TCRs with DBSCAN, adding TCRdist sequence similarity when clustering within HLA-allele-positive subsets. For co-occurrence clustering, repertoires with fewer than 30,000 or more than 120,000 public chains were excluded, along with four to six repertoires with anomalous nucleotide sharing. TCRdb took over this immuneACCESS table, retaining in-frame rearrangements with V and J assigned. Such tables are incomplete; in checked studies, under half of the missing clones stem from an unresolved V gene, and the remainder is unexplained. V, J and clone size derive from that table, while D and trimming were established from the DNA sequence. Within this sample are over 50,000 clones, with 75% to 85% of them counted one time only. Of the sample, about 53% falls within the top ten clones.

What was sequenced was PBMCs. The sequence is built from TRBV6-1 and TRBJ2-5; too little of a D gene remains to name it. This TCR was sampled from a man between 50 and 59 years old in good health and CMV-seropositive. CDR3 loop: CASSEFGASGTQYF. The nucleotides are TGTGCCAGCAGTGAATTTGGTGCATCGGGGACCCAGTACTTC.